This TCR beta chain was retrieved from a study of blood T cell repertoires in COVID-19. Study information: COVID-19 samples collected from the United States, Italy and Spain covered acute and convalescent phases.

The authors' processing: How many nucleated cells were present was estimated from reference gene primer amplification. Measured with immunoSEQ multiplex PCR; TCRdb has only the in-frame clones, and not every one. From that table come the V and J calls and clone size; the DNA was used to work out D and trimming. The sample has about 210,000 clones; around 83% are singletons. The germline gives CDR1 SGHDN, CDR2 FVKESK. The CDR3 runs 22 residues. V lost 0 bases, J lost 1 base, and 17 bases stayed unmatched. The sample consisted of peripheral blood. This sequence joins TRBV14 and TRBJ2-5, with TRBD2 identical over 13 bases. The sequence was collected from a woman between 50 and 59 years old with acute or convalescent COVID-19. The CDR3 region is CASSQEARWTSGSKEGQETQYF. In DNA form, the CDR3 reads TGTGCCAGCAGCCAAGAGGCTCGTTGGACTAGCGGGAGTAAAGAGGGCCAAGAGACCCAGTACTTC.